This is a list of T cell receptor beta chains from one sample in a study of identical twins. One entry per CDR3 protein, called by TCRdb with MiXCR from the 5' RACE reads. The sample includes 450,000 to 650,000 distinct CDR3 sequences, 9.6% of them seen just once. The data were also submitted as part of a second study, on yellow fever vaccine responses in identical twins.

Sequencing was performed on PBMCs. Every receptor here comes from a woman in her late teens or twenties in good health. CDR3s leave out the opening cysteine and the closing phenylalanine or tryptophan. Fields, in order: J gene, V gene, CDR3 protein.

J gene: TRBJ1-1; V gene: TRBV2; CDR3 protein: ASSVQGGSTEAF
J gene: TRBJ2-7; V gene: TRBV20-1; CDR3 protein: SARSSYIYEQY
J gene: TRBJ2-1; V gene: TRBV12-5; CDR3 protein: ASGLGLASYNEQF
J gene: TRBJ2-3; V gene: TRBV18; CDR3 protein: ASSPTTDTQY
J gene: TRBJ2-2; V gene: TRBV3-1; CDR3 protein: ASSQLPPGQGSGELF
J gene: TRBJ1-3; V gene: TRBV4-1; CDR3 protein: ASSQGRASGNTIY
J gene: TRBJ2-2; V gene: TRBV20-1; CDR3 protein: SAGKYSGSRGELF
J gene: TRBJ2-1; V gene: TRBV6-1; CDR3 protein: ASSTREFRVSYNEQF
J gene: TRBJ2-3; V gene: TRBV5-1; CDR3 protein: ASSLGRGAGTDTQY
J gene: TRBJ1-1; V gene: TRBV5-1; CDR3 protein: ASSKTAPGMNTEAF
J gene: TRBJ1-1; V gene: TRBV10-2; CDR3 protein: ASSEGGWAF
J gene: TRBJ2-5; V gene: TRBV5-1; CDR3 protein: ASSLGFGEETQY
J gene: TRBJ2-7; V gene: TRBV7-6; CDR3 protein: ASSLKGGRNEQY
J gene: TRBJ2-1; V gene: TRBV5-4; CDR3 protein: ASSFPTGGANNEQF
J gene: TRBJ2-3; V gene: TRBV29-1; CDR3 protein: SVDHRGSTDTQY
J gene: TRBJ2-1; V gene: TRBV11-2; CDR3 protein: ASSPSGPTYNEQF
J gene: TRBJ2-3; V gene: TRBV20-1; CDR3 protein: SAGPAPTGQRADTQY
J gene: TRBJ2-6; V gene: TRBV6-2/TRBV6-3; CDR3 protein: ANHSTGANVLT
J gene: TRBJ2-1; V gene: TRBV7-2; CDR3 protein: ASTPPGGSYNEQF
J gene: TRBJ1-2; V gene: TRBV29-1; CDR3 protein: SVGWGQNYGYT
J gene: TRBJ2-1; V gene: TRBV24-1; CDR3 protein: ATSQGPTGYNEQF
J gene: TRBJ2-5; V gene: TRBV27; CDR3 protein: ASSRLDRDETQY
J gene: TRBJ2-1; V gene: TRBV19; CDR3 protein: ASRPLVAPGGNEQF
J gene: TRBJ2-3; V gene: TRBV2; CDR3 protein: ASAVAGHPTDTQY
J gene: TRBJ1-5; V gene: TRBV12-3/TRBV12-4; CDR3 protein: ASSFTDGHQPQH
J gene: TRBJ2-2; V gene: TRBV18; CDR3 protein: ASSPPLVGDTGELF
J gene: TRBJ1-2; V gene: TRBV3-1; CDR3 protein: ASSQGDSLYGYT
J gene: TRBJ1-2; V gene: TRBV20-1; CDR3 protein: SARPRGTGGGYGYT
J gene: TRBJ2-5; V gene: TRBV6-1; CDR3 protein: ASRHDRIQETQY
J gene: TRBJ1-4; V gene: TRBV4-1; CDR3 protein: ASSLRYGDEKLF
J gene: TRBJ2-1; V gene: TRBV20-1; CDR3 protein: SALLYNEQF
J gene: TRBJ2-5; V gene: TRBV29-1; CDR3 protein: SVGVAGETQY
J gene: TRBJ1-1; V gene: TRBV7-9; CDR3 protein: ASSPTGIRNTEAF
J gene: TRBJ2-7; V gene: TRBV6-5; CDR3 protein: ASSYTGGTYEQY
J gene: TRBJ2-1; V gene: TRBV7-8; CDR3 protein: ASSVRQGAREQF
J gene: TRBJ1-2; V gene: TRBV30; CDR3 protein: AWSVGGHIYGYT
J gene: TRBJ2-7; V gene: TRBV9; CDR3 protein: ASSVGGQGPSYEQY
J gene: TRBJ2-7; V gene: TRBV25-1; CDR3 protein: ASSPQGQGHEQY
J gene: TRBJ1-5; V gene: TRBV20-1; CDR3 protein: SAHTRGQPQH
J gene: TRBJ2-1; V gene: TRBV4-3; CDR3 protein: ASSQDLGTGGRNEQF
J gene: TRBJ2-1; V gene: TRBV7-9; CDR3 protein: ASSFPSGGFDNEQF